The rows below give T cell receptor beta chains drawn from one sample of a study of shared clonotypes between healthy human individuals. Libraries were prepared by immunoSEQ multiplex PCR; TCRdb keeps only in-frame clonotypes and omits some of them. The data show fewer than 650,000 clones, 76% seen once. Sequenced: PBMCs. Receptor source: a woman between 40 and 50 years old in good health. Some clones in this sample may be carry-over from other donors' samples. Each CDR3 is given with its conserved first and last residue. A D gene is named only where the DNA matches it firmly. A row's size may be missing; if present it is once, few, many or a size class.

V	D	J	size	CDR3	DNA
TRBV5-1	TRBD1	TRBJ1-2	once	CASSLETGGPYGYTF	TGCGCCAGCAGCTTGGAGACAGGGGGCCCCTACGGCTACACCTTC
TRBV30	NA	TRBJ2-3	NA	CAWRRGGGRDTQYF	TGTGCCTGGCGCAGGGGAGGGGGGAGAGATACGCAGTATTTT
TRBV19	NA	TRBJ1-1	NA	CASSNVQREKAFF	TGTGCCAGTAGTAATGTGCAGAGAGAAAAAGCTTTCTTT
TRBV5-1	NA	TRBJ2-7	NA	CASSLAPSSYEQYF	TGCGCCAGCAGCTTAGCACCCAGCTCCTACGAGCAGTACTTC
TRBV7-3	TRBD2	TRBJ2-1	NA	CASSTTSGSYNEQFF	TGTGCCAGCAGCACGACTAGCGGGTCCTACAATGAGCAGTTCTTC
TRBV29-1	NA	TRBJ2-7	NA	CSVDPGRGEQYF	TGCAGCGTCGACCCGGGGAGAGGCGAGCAGTACTTC
TRBV7-3	TRBD1	TRBJ2-5	NA	CASSLRGQGAWETQYF	TGTGCCAGCAGCTTACGGGGACAGGGGGCGTGGGAGACCCAGTACTTC
TRBV2	NA	TRBJ1-5	NA	CASTTERGGDQPQHF	TGTGCCAGCACCACCGAGCGGGGGGGGGATCAGCCCCAGCATTTT
TRBV7-2	TRBD2	TRBJ2-6	NA	CASTPTSGASGANVLTF	TGTGCCAGCACCCCTACTAGCGGGGCCTCTGGGGCCAACGTCCTGACTTTC
TRBV5-4	NA	TRBJ2-1	NA	CASSSARGSNEQFF	TGTGCCAGCAGCTCGGCGAGGGGTAGCAATGAGCAGTTCTTC
TRBV28	NA	TRBJ2-7	NA	CASSFPLGISYEQYF	TGTGCCAGCAGTTTTCCCTTGGGGATCTCCTACGAGCAGTACTTC
TRBV30	NA	TRBJ2-7	NA	CAWTPTTFHEQYF	TGTGCCTGGACACCCACCACATTCCACGAGCAGTACTTC
TRBV6-1	TRBD1	TRBJ2-6	NA	CASSEIGGLEQGVLSGANVLTF	TGTGCCAGCAGTGAAATTGGAGGGCTAGAACAGGGGGTCTTATCTGGGGCCAACGTCCTGACTTTC
TRBV6-5	TRBD2	TRBJ2-7	NA	CASSPGLAVSYEQYF	TGTGCCAGCAGTCCGGGACTAGCGGTTTCCTACGAGCAGTACTTC
TRBV27	NA	TRBJ2-5	NA	CASSSRKGQETQYF	TGTGCCAGCAGCTCCCGCAAGGGCCAAGAGACCCAGTACTTC
TRBV29-1	TRBD2	TRBJ2-1	NA	CSASGGGLRSSYNEQFF	TGCAGCGCGTCGGGAGGTGGACTGAGGAGCTCCTACAATGAGCAGTTCTTC
TRBV7-2	NA	TRBJ1-4	NA	CASSLTGSNEKLFF	TGTGCCAGCAGTTTGACAGGTTCTAATGAAAAACTGTTTTTT
TRBV5-8	NA	TRBJ2-1	few	CASSLVGALYNEQFF	TGTGCCAGCAGCTTGGTAGGGGCCCTCTACAATGAGCAGTTCTTC
TRBV5-1	NA	TRBJ2-3	once	CASSLASDRYTDTQYF	TGCGCCAGCAGCTTGGCCTCGGACAGATACACAGATACGCAGTATTTT
TRBV6-1	TRBD1	TRBJ2-7	few	CASIPTGQRYEQYF	TGTGCCAGCATTCCAACGGGACAGAGATACGAGCAGTACTTC
TRBV7-2	NA	TRBJ1-1	NA	CASSLERANTEAFF	TGTGCCAGCAGCTTAGAGAGGGCAAACACTGAAGCTTTCTTT
TRBV5-1	NA	TRBJ2-7	NA	CASSWAPGHSYEQYF	TGCGCCAGCAGCTGGGCTCCGGGACATAGCTACGAGCAGTACTTC
TRBV9	NA	TRBJ1-2	NA	CASSVLQGSSITF	TGTGCCAGCAGCGTTTTACAAGGGTCCTCAATCACCTTC
TRBV9	TRBD2	TRBJ2-2	NA	CASRPTSGGNTGELFF	TGTGCCAGCAGGCCGACTAGCGGGGGGAACACCGGGGAGCTGTTTTTT
TRBV19	TRBD2	TRBJ2-1	NA	CASSGPRLAGGYGEQFF	TGTGCCAGTAGTGGGCCCCGACTAGCGGGAGGATATGGTGAGCAGTTCTTC
TRBV5-1	NA	TRBJ1-4	NA	CASSLGDGLRGEKLFF	TGCGCCAGCAGCTTGGGAGATGGGTTGAGAGGTGAAAAACTGTTTTTT